This T cell receptor beta chain is from a study of response to subunit inactivated influenza vaccine. TCRdb independently ran MiXCR on the RT-PCR reads; one entry per CDR3 protein. The repertoire has just over 300,000 distinct CDR3 sequences, over 20% of them found once; the top ten carry approximately 10%. The sequence was obtained from a man aged 50 to 75 who received an inactivated influenza vaccine. The sample in question was PBMCs from blood, obtained 21 months after vaccination.

This CDR3 reads CASSLGLAGGGSSYNEQFF. The CDR3 coding sequence is TGTGCCAGCAGTTTAGGTCTAGCGGGAGGTGGAAGCTCCTACAATGAGCAGTTCTTC. The chain carries TRBV12-3 or TRBV12-4 and TRBJ2-1; 11 nucleotides align to TRBD2. V dropped 1 base and J dropped 0; count of bases not matched to a gene: 8. The CDR3 sequence is 19 residues long.